This T cell receptor (beta chain) was recovered during a study of blood T cell repertoires in COVID-19. TCRdb's table, derived via immunoSEQ multiplex PCR, lists solely in-frame clones and lacks some. The sample consists of 150,000 to 200,000 clones, 88% of them appearing once. J lost 4 bases, V lost 0 bases, and 3 bases had no gene match. The CDR3 contains 14 residues. The germline gives CDR1 SGDLS, CDR2 YYNGEE. The gene calls are TRBV9 and TRBJ2-7, with 8 bases identical to TRBD2. Material: peripheral blood. The source is a man aged 45-60 years who had recovered from COVID-19. CDR3 sequence: CASSVAGGKYEQYF. In DNA, the CDR3 is TGTGCCAGCAGCGTAGCGGGGGGGAAGTACGAGCAGTACTTC. Looking up the rest from reference TRBV9 and TRBJ2-7 gives the full variable domain: DSGVTQTPKHLITATGQRVTLRCSPRSGDLSVYWYQQSLDQGLQFLIQYYNGEERAKGNILERFSAQQFPDLHSELNLSSLELGDSALYFCASSVAGGKYEQYFGPGTRLTVT.